The 28 T cell receptor beta chains in this list originate from one sample, sequenced in a study. MiXCR, run by TCRdb on the RT-PCR reads, gives a single entry per CDR3 protein. Of around 700,000 distinct CDR3 sequences detected, 14% appear once; the ten largest clones hold 3.6%. The material sequenced was memory CD4+ T cells from blood. These TCRs come from a female donor in good health, serving as a healthy control.

This clonotype was picked up a small number of times. The chain carries TRBV6-1 and TRBJ2-3, with 7 bases matching TRBD1. The V and J ends lost 5 bases and 3 bases, in that order; junction bases with no gene match: 14. Germline V CDR1 and CDR2: MNHNS, SASEGT. The CDR3 runs to 17 residues. CDR3 DNA: TGTGCCAGCAGTCGCTCGACAGGGACCGTAGGGACAGATACGCAGTATTTT. It translates to CASSRSTGTVGTDTQYF.

This clonotype occurred many times. The V call is TRBV18, the J call TRBJ2-1, with 12 bases fitting TRBD2. Germline-derived CDR1 and CDR2 are KGHSH and LQKENI. There are 16 residues in the CDR3. Trimming removed 6 bases from V and 3 bases from J; junction bases left unmatched: 6. The CDR3 DNA reads TGTGCCAGCTCCCCCGGACTAGCGGGGAACTACAATGAGCAGTTCTTC. It encodes CASSPGLAGNYNEQFF.

This clonotype has ten or more counts. This chain uses TRBV6-5 with TRBJ1-4; a weak D match, TRBD1 (6 bases). CDR3 length: 14 residues. Germline-derived CDR1 and CDR2 are MNHEY and SVGAGI. Trimming shortened V by 8 bases and J by 8 bases, and 18 bases separated the two germline ends. The CDR3, as DNA: TGTGCCAGCCGTCCGGACACAGGGAACGAAAAACTGTTTTTT. This codes for CASRPDTGNEKLFF.

This chain uses TRBV28 with TRBJ1-2; D unresolved. The CDR3 consists of 13 residues. Germline V CDR1 and CDR2: MDHEN, SYDVKM. V lost 11 bases to trimming and J lost 6 bases, with 19 bases between them. The CDR3 DNA reads TGTGCCTATGGAGGGCCCCGGAATGATGGCTACACCTTC. Protein: CAYGGPRNDGYTF.

This clonotype occurred many times. This chain uses TRBV20-1 with TRBJ2-1; 8 bases are shared with TRBD2. Germline CDR1 reads DFQATT; CDR2 reads SNEGSKA (reference sequence). The length of the CDR3 is 14 residues. Unmatched junction bases numbered 5, after V lost 1 base and J lost 6 bases. CDR3 loop: CSARAGGPANEQFF. CDR3 nucleotide sequence: TGCAGTGCTAGAGCGGGAGGGCCGGCCAATGAGCAGTTCTTC.

In its sample, this clonotype was seen a few times. The gene calls are TRBV6-1 and TRBJ1-1; no reliable D call. Germline V gene lookup returns CDR1 MNHNS and CDR2 SASEGT. V lost 7 bases, J lost 4 bases, and 10 bases lay in between. This CDR3 has 12 amino acids. The CDR3 loop reads CASTRQLTEAFF. CDR3 DNA: TGTGCCAGCACTCGACAACTCACTGAAGCTTTCTTT.

This clonotype was seen a handful of times. The chain couples TRBV7-2 to TRBJ2-1, with 9 bases that match TRBD2. V lost 4 bases and J lost 7; bases outside the gene matches: 8. This CDR3 has 15 residues. Germline CDR1 reads SGHTA; CDR2 reads FQGNSA. As DNA, the CDR3 is TGTGCCAGCAGCTACGCGGCGGGAGGGGAAAATGAGCAGTTCTTC. This codes for CASSYAAGGENEQFF.

This clonotype was counted many times. The chain is built from TRBV6-5 and TRBJ2-1; 9 nucleotides align to TRBD2. The germline CDR1 and CDR2 sequences are MNHEY and SVGAGI. The trim removed 5 bases at V and 8 bases at J, leaving 7 bases unmatched. The CDR3 extends over 14 amino acids. The CDR3 is CASSPAGGHYEQFF. DNA for the CDR3: TGTGCCAGCAGTCCAGCGGGAGGTCATTATGAGCAGTTCTTC.

The chain uses TRBV6-5 and TRBJ1-2, with D uncertain. Germline values: CDR1 MNHEY, CDR2 SVGAGI. The CDR3 extends over 15 amino acids. V gave up 2 bases and J gave up 7 bases, with 17 bases separating them. This chain's CDR3 is CASSYHNSGSGGYTF. The DNA of the CDR3 is TGTGCCAGCAGTTACCACAACAGCGGGTCTGGTGGCTACACCTTC.

This clonotype was seen only a few times. The V gene is TRBV20-1, the J gene TRBJ2-1; 9 nucleotides align to TRBD1. The germline V gene encodes CDR1 DFQATT and CDR2 SNEGSKA (reference sequence). The trim removed 0 bases at V and 5 bases at J, leaving 5 bases unmatched. This CDR3 comprises 15 residues. The CDR3 DNA sequence: TGCAGTGCTAGAGAGCACGGACAGGGGAACAATGAGCAGTTCTTC. It specifies CSAREHGQGNNEQFF.

The chain has TRBV20-1 and TRBJ2-7; no definite D call. This CDR3 contains 17 residues. Germline V gene data show CDR1 as DFQATT and CDR2 as SNEGSKA (reference sequence). V lost 0 bases, J lost 0 bases, and 18 bases lay in between. The CDR3 loop reads CSARDHLPVGGSYEQYF. The DNA for the CDR3 is TGCAGTGCTAGAGATCATTTGCCCGTGGGCGGCTCCTACGAGCAGTACTTC.

This clonotype was seen only a few times. The chain couples TRBV15 to TRBJ2-7; 8 bases map to TRBD1. Germline-derived CDR1 and CDR2 are LNHNV and YYDKDF (reference sequence). V lost 0 bases and J lost 6; bases outside the gene matches: 25. CDR3 length equals 21 residues. The CDR3 DNA reads TGTGCCACCAGCAGAGATCTCCCAACGACAGGGGCAGGCCCCCTCTTGGCCGAGCAGTACTTC. This gives the protein CATSRDLPTTGAGPLLAEQYF.

There are many counts of this clonotype. J is TRBJ2-4 and V is TRBV20-1; D remains unclear. Trimming removed 7 bases at V and 1 base at J, with 14 bases between. Germline loops: CDR1 DFQATT, CDR2 SNEGSKA (reference sequence). The CDR3 is 14 amino acids. This CDR3 reads CSGSEDLAKNIQYF. The CDR3 DNA follows: TGCAGTGGATCAGAAGACTTGGCCAAAAACATTCAGTACTTC.

This clonotype has a count of ten or more. The chain has TRBV12-3 or TRBV12-4 and TRBJ2-2; D not resolved. V was pared by 0 bases and J by 4 bases, with 6 bases between. The CDR3 loop spans 14 amino acids. CDR3 protein: CASSLALGTGELFF. The CDR3, as DNA: TGTGCCAGCAGTTTAGCCCTAGGCACCGGGGAGCTGTTTTTT.

This clonotype was detected ten times or more. The chain uses TRBV30 and TRBJ2-5; 10 bases match TRBD2. From germline, CDR1 is GTSNPN and CDR2 SVGIG (reference sequence). V shed 3 bases and J 4 bases; nucleotides not matched to a gene: 5. The CDR3 consists of 14 residues. CDR3 DNA: TGTGCCTGGAGAGCTAGCGGGAGTTTAGAGACCCAGTACTTC. Amino acids: CAWRASGSLETQYF.

Comment on this clonotype: Germline is not matched at one junction end, which may reflect a read error. The chain uses TRBV19 and TRBJ2-2; 12 nucleotides line up with TRBD2. This CDR3 region has 14 residues. CDR1 is LNHDA and CDR2 is SQIVND in the germline V gene (reference sequence). The CDR3 DNA reads as TGTCCCAGTATAGGGACTAGCGGGACCGGGGAGCTGTTTTTT. Translation gives CPSIGTSGTGELFF.

The J gene is TRBJ2-5, the V gene TRBV5-1; D unresolved. V was shortened by 4 bases and J by 4 bases, with 17 bases between the two germline ends. This CDR3 is 15 amino acids long. In germline, CDR1 is SGHRS, CDR2 YFSETQ. CDR3 protein: CASSKVGTRGETQYF. DNA of the CDR3: TGCGCCAGCAGCAAGGTGGGAACGCGCGGAGAGACCCAGTACTTC.

Only a few counts were recorded for this clonotype. V gene TRBV3-1 combines with J gene TRBJ2-1; 9 bases map to TRBD2. The CDR3 is made up of 16 amino acids. The germline V gene has CDR1 LGHDT and CDR2 YNNKEL (reference sequence). V gave up 0 bases and J gave up 8 bases; unmatched junction bases: 8. The CDR3 region is CASSQEGLAGWDEQFF. The CDR3 DNA reads TGTGCCAGCAGCCAAGAGGGCCTAGCGGGATGGGATGAGCAGTTCTTC.

This clonotype occurred many times. This chain connects TRBV24-1 to TRBJ2-1; TRBD2 agrees at 9 bases. Germline CDR1 reads KGHDR; CDR2 reads SFDVKD. After removal of 9 bases from V and 13 bases from J, the junction contained 9 bases not matched to a gene. CDR3 length: 12 residues. CDR3 DNA sequence: TGTGCCACCGCTCATAGCGGGAGTGAACAGTTCTTC. Its translation: CATAHSGSEQFF.

The V call is TRBV6-4, the J call TRBJ1-2, with D unclear. The CDR3 is 14 amino acids. Trimming took off 4 bases at V and 4 bases at J, with 13 bases between the two ends. Per germline, CDR1 MRHNA and CDR2 SNTAGT. This CDR3 reads CASSGVGQSYGYTF. The CDR3 nucleotides read TGTGCCAGCAGTGGGGTAGGCCAGTCCTATGGCTACACCTTC.

This clonotype has a handful of counts. The genes are TRBV7-6 and TRBJ2-1, with 12 bases aligning to TRBD2. The CDR3 has 17 residues. CDR1 and CDR2 (germline): SGHVS, FNYEAQ. Trimming cost V 0 bases and J 8 bases; bases outside gene matches: 8. CDR3 nucleotides: TGTGCCAGCAGCTTAGCCCCGACTAGCGGGAGTGGTTATGAGCAGTTCTTC. This sequence encodes CASSLAPTSGSGYEQFF.

This clonotype was found many times. The genes are TRBV20-1 and TRBJ1-2, with TRBD1 as a possible D gene (6 bases). V gave up 0 bases and J gave up 4 bases, with 18 bases separating them. The CDR3 has 16 residues. Germline V lookup: CDR1 DFQATT, CDR2 SNEGSKA (reference sequence). In DNA, the CDR3 is TGCAGTGCTAGAGAAAATACAGGGTGGGGATTCTATGGCTACACCTTC. Translating it yields CSARENTGWGFYGYTF.

Concerning this clonotype itself: Relative to the germline gene, one junction end is altered; a read error may explain this. The chain joins TRBV3-1 to TRBJ2-1; 9 positions agree with TRBD2. The CDR3 is 17 amino acids. Germline V gives CDR1 LGHDT, CDR2 YNNKEL (reference sequence). DNA for the CDR3: TGTGCCACCAGCGAACTCGCTTCTAGCGGGAAATACAATGAGCAGTTCTTC. Translation gives CATSELASSGKYNEQFF.

CDR3 sequence reads: CASSVGTGGNAPTAQSEQFF. The CDR3 nucleotides read TGTGCCAGCAGCGTAGGCACAGGGGGCAACGCCCCAACGGCGCAATCTGAGCAGTTCTTC. The chain joins TRBV9 to TRBJ2-1; 9 bases match TRBD1. With 0 bases clipped from V and 9 bases from J, the junction kept 22 bases outside the gene matches. Germline assignment: CDR1 SGDLS and CDR2 YYNGEE. The CDR3 has 20 residues. The whole variable domain, filled in from reference TRBV9 and TRBJ2-1, reads DSGVTQTPKHLITATGQRVTLRCSPRSGDLSVYWYQQSLDQGLQFLIQYYNGEERAKGNILERFSAQQFPDLHSELNLSSLELGDSALYFCASSVGTGGNAPTAQSEQFFGPGTRLTVL.

This clonotype has only one observation. This chain's CDR3 is CASSQAVGKQYF. The CDR3, as DNA: TGCGCCAGCAGCCAAGCGGTGGGAAAGCAGTACTTC. The V and J genes are TRBV4-3 and TRBJ2-7, with no clear D. The CDR3 totals 12 residues. The ends were cut back, 1 base at V and 8 bases at J, with 9 bases in the middle. Germline lookup yields CDR1 LGHNA and CDR2 YSLEER.

CDR3 nucleotides: TGTGCCAGCAAGCTCCAAGGACAGTCCTACGAGCAGTACTTC. Translating gives CASKLQGQSYEQYF. The V and J genes are TRBV2 and TRBJ2-7; D is perhaps TRBD1 (6 bases). This CDR3 has 14 residues. CDR1 and CDR2 (germline): SNHLY, FYNNEI. Trimming pared 7 bases from V and 1 base from J, leaving 14 bases between.

This clonotype was detected ten times or more. This chain joins TRBV7-6 and TRBJ2-5; possibly TRBD1 for D (5 bases). There are 14 residues in the CDR3. Germline-derived CDR1 and CDR2 are SGHVS and FNYEAQ. Trimming pared 1 base from V and 4 bases from J, leaving 10 bases between. The CDR3 DNA sequence: TGTGCCAGCAGCTTAGTTGCAGGGTCAGAGACCCAGTACTTC. Translation gives CASSLVAGSETQYF.

This clonotype showed up just a few times. The chain links TRBV18 to TRBJ2-1; no reliable D call. Germline V gene sequence: CDR1 KGHSH, CDR2 LQKENI. V was trimmed by 4 bases and J by 5 bases, leaving 9 bases between them. The CDR3 loop spans 13 amino acids. The CDR3 spells CASSLPQNNEQFF. The CDR3, as DNA: TGTGCCAGCTCACTCCCCCAAAACAATGAGCAGTTCTTC.